This T cell receptor beta chain was recovered during a study of human T cells and chemical hapten exposure. Stated time point: pre-sensitization, week 0. The sample's treatment: therapeutic diphenylcyclopropenone sensitization with weekly scalp DPC. Donors, patients with alopecia ranging from 18 to 70 years old and judged suitable for DPC, provided samples. The ends were cut back, 0 bases at V and 11 bases at J, with 12 bases in the middle. This CDR3 region has 13 residues. Germline CDR1 is SGHRS and CDR2 is YFSETQ. This clonotype was seen many times. What it recognizes is unknown. In the library, unique molecular identifiers were attached to individual cDNA molecules. From the RACE reads, TCRdb called clonotypes with MiXCR, one entry per CDR3 protein. The sample includes 60,000 to 70,000 distinct CDR3 sequences, 10% to 11% of them seen just once. Study-wide results and limits: Positively correlated with patch test score were the counts of PT1 expanded TCRs. Once DPC sensitization occurred, TCRs above 1 in 1000 frequency showed no change.

This material consisted of whole blood, taken in connection with sensitization to the hapten diphenylcyclopropenone (DPC). The receptor was derived from a woman aged 50 to 60 with alopecia areata. Some clones in this sample may be carry-over from other donors' samples. The gene calls are TRBV5-1 and TRBJ1-5, with no clear D. The CDR3 DNA reads as TGCGCCAGCAGCTTGGCGACCAATGGCGCCCAGCATTTT. Amino acids: CASSLATNGAQHF. The variable domain in full, with the rest retrieved from reference TRBV5-1 and TRBJ1-5, is KAGVTQTPRYLIKTRGQQVTLSCSPISGHRSVSWYQQTPGQGLQFLFEYFSETQRNKGNFPGRFSGRQFSNSRSEMNVSTLELGDSALYLCASSLATNGAQHFGDGTRLSIL.